A selection of T cell receptor beta chains follows, all from one sample in a study of read filtering for tumor transcriptome and immune sequencing. MiXCR, applied by TCRdb to the reads, yields one record per CDR3 protein. The data show 30,000 to 40,000 distinct CDR3 sequences, with approximately 12% seen just once and around 32% held by the top ten. The sample consisted of a population of CD138-negative cells sorted from bone marrow. The receptors come from a donor at least 40 years old with multiple myeloma. Each CDR3 is given with its conserved first and last residue. The D gene is left open where the match is weak. Clone size is shown for a subset of rows, as once, few, many or a class of expanded clone.

DNA	CDR3	D	V	size	J
TGCGCCAGCAGCCAAGGCCCTCTCCGCAGGGGGCCACCGGGTACCGGGGAGCTGTTTTTT	CASSQGPLRRGPPGTGELFF	TRBD1	TRBV4-1	many	TRBJ2-2
TGCAGTGCTAGAGATCCGGGGGGCTGGCAGCCCCAGCATTTT	CSARDPGGWQPQHF	.	TRBV20-1	many	TRBJ1-5
TGCAGCGTTTCTCTGGGGGGTTCGAATACGCAGTATTTT	CSVSLGGSNTQYF	.	TRBV29-1	many	TRBJ2-3
TGTGCCAGCAGTTACCCCGACAGGGAATGGACAGATACGCAGTATTTT	CASSYPDREWTDTQYF	TRBD1	TRBV6-2/TRBV6-3	many	TRBJ2-3
TGTGCCAGCAGCCTTGGGGGGTCCCAAGAGACCCAGTACTTC	CASSLGGSQETQYF	.	TRBV6-5	many	TRBJ2-5
TGCAGCGTTTGGGACAGCTCCTACGAGCAGTACTTC	CSVWDSSYEQYF	TRBD1	TRBV29-1	many	TRBJ2-7
TGTGCCAGTAGTATAGATATTGGGGCCCACGATGAGCAGTTCTTC	CASSIDIGAHDEQFF	.	TRBV19	many	TRBJ2-1
TGCGCCAGCAGTCAAGCTGCCACGAACACCGGGGAGCTGTTTTTT	CASSQAATNTGELFF	.	TRBV23-1	many	TRBJ2-2
TGTGCCGGCAGCTTGATACCGGGTGATGAAGCTTTCTTT	CAGSLIPGDEAFF	.	TRBV5-6	.	TRBJ1-1
TGCGCCAGCAGCTTTAGGAAAGGGACCACTGAAGCTTTCTTT	CASSFRKGTTEAFF	.	TRBV5-1	many	TRBJ1-1
TGTGCCAGCAGCCGGACTATTTTTACGTATGGCTACACCTTC	CASSRTIFTYGYTF	.	TRBV28	many	TRBJ1-2
TGTGCCAGCAGCCGCCTCCAAGAGACCCAGTACTTC	CASSRLQETQYF	.	TRBV11-2	many	TRBJ2-5
TGTGCCAGCAGAAGGCCTGGGATGCACGGGGAGCTGTTTTTT	CASRRPGMHGELFF	.	TRBV12-3/TRBV12-4	many	TRBJ2-2
TGTGCCAGCAGCTTATTTGAGACCCAGTACTTC	CASSLFETQYF	.	TRBV7-2	many	TRBJ2-5
TGTGCCAGCAGTACCACAGAGGCCTACGAGCAGTACTTC	CASSTTEAYEQYF	.	TRBV28	many	TRBJ2-7
TGCGCCAGCAGCTCGACTAGCGGGGGTTTCAATGAGCAGTTCTTC	CASSSTSGGFNEQFF	TRBD2	TRBV5-1	many	TRBJ2-1
TGCGCCAGCAGCCAGGCTCTAGCGGGGGCCTTATACGAGCAGTACTTC	CASSQALAGALYEQYF	TRBD2	TRBV4-1	many	TRBJ2-7
TGCGCCAGCAGCCAAGGTGTCGGCCTCGAGCAGTACTTC	CASSQGVGLEQYF	.	TRBV4-3	.	TRBJ2-7
TGTGCCAGCAGTCTACAGGGCGGAGTAGGGTTCTTC	CASSLQGGVGFF	.	TRBV2	many	TRBJ2-1
TGTGCCAGCAGCCAAGCGGCAGAAGCTTTCTTT	CASSQAAEAFF	.	TRBV3-1	many	TRBJ1-1
TGTGCCACCAGTGACTTGATTGGTGAAAAACTGTTTTTT	CATSDLIGEKLFF	.	TRBV24-1	.	TRBJ1-4
TGTGCCAGCCGCCAGGATTCCCTCTCTGGGGCCAACGTCCTGACTTTC	CASRQDSLSGANVLTF	.	TRBV19	many	TRBJ2-6
TGTGCCAGCAGTTCCGCTTTGGGGGCAACAGATACGCAGTATTTT	CASSSALGATDTQYF	.	TRBV6-6	many	TRBJ2-3
TGTGCCAGCAGCACCGTGGGGTCTATTAGGTTCTTC	CASSTVGSIRFF	.	TRBV6-5	medium-sized	TRBJ2-1
TGTGCCAGCAGCCAAAACGGAGCCTACGAGCAGTACTTC	CASSQNGAYEQYF	.	TRBV3-1	.	TRBJ2-7
TGTGCCAGCAGTTACGGGCGGACAGGGGTTGGTTTCTTT	CASSYGRTGVGFF	TRBD1	TRBV6-5	many	TRBJ1-1
TGTGCCAGCAGTACCCTCGGCCGCGGGGGGTACAATGAGCAGTTCTTC	CASSTLGRGGYNEQFF	TRBD2	TRBV6-5	many	TRBJ2-1
TGTGCCAGCTCACCTCAACGATACAATGAGCAGTTCTTC	CASSPQRYNEQFF	.	TRBV18	many	TRBJ2-1
TGTGCCAGCAGCTTTGGGACTAGTGAGACCCAGTACTTC	CASSFGTSETQYF	TRBD2	TRBV7-2	many	TRBJ2-5
TGCAGTGCTAGAGATTACGGGGGACTAGCCAAAAACATTCAGTACTTC	CSARDYGGLAKNIQYF	.	TRBV20-1	many	TRBJ2-4
TGTGCCAGCAGCCGAGGGACACTCAATCAGCCCCAGCATTTT	CASSRGTLNQPQHF	.	TRBV3-1	many	TRBJ1-5
TGCGCCAGCAGCATACAGGGAGTGGAGACCCAGTACTTC	CASSIQGVETQYF	.	TRBV5-1	.	TRBJ2-5
TGTGCCAGCAGGTACCGGGTGAGTCAGCCCCAGCATTTT	CASRYRVSQPQHF	.	TRBV28	many	TRBJ1-5
TGTGCCAGCAGCCTCCGGACTAGCGGGGGGGCGAACAATGAGCAGTTCTTC	CASSLRTSGGANNEQFF	TRBD2	TRBV7-2	many	TRBJ2-1
TGTGCCAGCAGCCCCGGACGTATAAGCGAGCAGTACTTC	CASSPGRISEQYF	.	TRBV11-2	many	TRBJ2-7
TGTGCCAGCAGTTACCACCGCCTTAGACCTGATGGAGAGACCCAGTACTTC	CASSYHRLRPDGETQYF	.	TRBV6-2/TRBV6-3	many	TRBJ2-5
TGTGCCAGCACCCCGGACAGGACCCGCTCCGGGGCCAACGTCCTGACTTTC	CASTPDRTRSGANVLTF	TRBD1	TRBV28	many	TRBJ2-6
TGTGCCAGCAGCTTAGGCAAAACTAGCGGGGGCCTGACCACAGATACGCAGTATTTT	CASSLGKTSGGLTTDTQYF	TRBD2	TRBV13	many	TRBJ2-3
TGTGCCAGTAGCCCCACCCGGGACACAAGGAGCTCCTACAATGAGCAGTTCTTC	CASSPTRDTRSSYNEQFF	.	TRBV19	many	TRBJ2-1
TGTGCCTGGGGCGACGGACAGGGGGATTCACCCCTCCACTTT	CAWGDGQGDSPLHF	TRBD1	TRBV30	many	TRBJ1-6
TGTGCCAGCCACCGGGACTACGAGCAGTACTTC	CASHRDYEQYF	.	TRBV5-5	.	TRBJ2-7
TGTGCCAGCAGTTTCGACAGGGGGCGTAGAAACGGCTACACCTTC	CASSFDRGRRNGYTF	TRBD1	TRBV6-5	few	TRBJ1-2
TGTGCCAGCAGCTTTGGTCAGGGGGGGTACAATGAGCAGTTCTTC	CASSFGQGGYNEQFF	.	TRBV7-9	many	TRBJ2-1
TGTGCCTGGAGCTTCACACGGGTTTCACCCCTCCACTTT	CAWSFTRVSPLHF	.	TRBV30	many	TRBJ1-6
TGTGCCAGCAGTTGGGGGACTGGCTACACCTTC	CASSWGTGYTF	.	TRBV12-3/TRBV12-4	.	TRBJ1-2
TGTGCCAGTTCGGCAGGGGTTCCCACCGGGGAGCTGTTTTTT	CASSAGVPTGELFF	.	TRBV6-6	many	TRBJ2-2
TGTGCCATCAGTGGGGGAAGCGATGAAAAACTGTTTTTT	CAISGGSDEKLFF	.	TRBV10-3	many	TRBJ1-4
TGCGCCAGCAGCATCCCAGGGGGCTGGCCCCTCGAGCAGTACTTC	CASSIPGGWPLEQYF	TRBD1	TRBV5-1	many	TRBJ2-7
TGTGCCAGCAGCCAAGGTCTCGTGAGCTCCTACGAGCAGTACTTC	CASSQGLVSSYEQYF	.	TRBV3-1	.	TRBJ2-7
TGCAGTGCTAGAGATGCACTGGCGGGGACCAATGAGCAGTTCTTC	CSARDALAGTNEQFF	.	TRBV20-1	.	TRBJ2-1
TGTGCCAGCAGCCCCCAGCGAGGGAACACTGAAGCTTTCTTT	CASSPQRGNTEAFF	.	TRBV28	few	TRBJ1-1
TGTGCCAGCAGTCACGGGGAGACCCAGTACTTC	CASSHGETQYF	.	TRBV2	many	TRBJ2-5
TGCAGTGCTAAGGTTGCCGGGACAATGAGCTACGAGCAGTACTTC	CSAKVAGTMSYEQYF	.	TRBV20-1	.	TRBJ2-7
TGTGCCAGCAGCCCCCGGACAGGGCCGGGAAACACCATATATTTT	CASSPRTGPGNTIYF	TRBD1	TRBV9	many	TRBJ1-3
TGCAGTGCTCCAGTTAGGGAGACCCAGTACTTC	CSAPVRETQYF	.	TRBV20-1	many	TRBJ2-5
TGCAGTGCTCTTACAGGGGGAGAGACCCAGTACTTC	CSALTGGETQYF	TRBD1	TRBV20-1	.	TRBJ2-5
TGTGCCATCACAGCTTACTCTGGAAACACCATATATTTT	CAITAYSGNTIYF	.	TRBV10-3	few	TRBJ1-3
TGTGCCACCGGACCGGGGGGGGATAACTATGGCTACACCTTC	CATGPGGDNYGYTF	.	TRBV28	many	TRBJ1-2
TGTGCCAGCAGCCCACGGGACCAGCGGGGGGGAATGGAGACCCAGTACTTC	CASSPRDQRGGMETQYF	TRBD2	TRBV7-3	.	TRBJ2-5
TGCAGCGCACTCGCGGTAACCTACGAGCAGTACTTC	CSALAVTYEQYF	.	TRBV29-1	many	TRBJ2-7